This record concerns one TCR beta chain sequence. This sample was taken from a study of blood T cell repertoires in COVID-19. Overall study: Nucleic acid was either cDNA or gDNA, and it came from T cells, B-cell-depleted T cells, or PBMCs.

The assay was immunoSEQ multiplex PCR, and TCRdb's table has in-frame clones only and misses some. The sample has around 110,000 clones; roughly 83% are singletons. The receptor's source is a man aged 30 to 39 with acute or convalescent COVID-19. Sequenced material: peripheral blood.

In DNA form, the CDR3 reads TGCAGCGTTGAAGTAGGACAGGTATTCACAGATACGCAGTATTTT. Translating gives CSVEVGQVFTDTQYF. The V and J genes are TRBV29-1 and TRBJ2-3; TRBD1 matches at 7 bases. Per germline, CDR1 SQVTM and CDR2 ANQGSEA. There are 15 residues in the CDR3. Unmatched junction bases numbered 6, after V lost 1 base and J lost 2 bases.